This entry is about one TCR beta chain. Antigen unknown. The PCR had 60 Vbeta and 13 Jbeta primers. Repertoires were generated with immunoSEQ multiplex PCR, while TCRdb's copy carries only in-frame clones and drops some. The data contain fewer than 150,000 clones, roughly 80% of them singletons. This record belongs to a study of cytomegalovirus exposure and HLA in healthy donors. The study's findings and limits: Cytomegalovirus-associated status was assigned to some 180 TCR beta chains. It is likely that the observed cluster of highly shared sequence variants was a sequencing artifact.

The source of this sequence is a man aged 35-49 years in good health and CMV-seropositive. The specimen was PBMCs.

This CDR3 is CSVDRGGSGANVLTF. The CDR3 DNA sequence: TGTTCCGTCGACAGGGGGGGATCTGGGGCCAACGTCCTGACTTTC. This chain connects TRBV7-9 to TRBJ2-6, with 9 bases matching TRBD1. This CDR3 region has 15 residues. The germline CDR1 and CDR2 sequences are SEHNR and FQNEAQ (reference sequence).